Included here is one T cell receptor (beta chain) sequence, with context. Its antigen remains undetermined. No base qualities exist here, and no much larger clone lies one base off it. These data come from a study of cytomegalovirus exposure and HLA in healthy donors (dated 2017 in TCRdb). Some background on the complete study: According to an earlier analysis of 587 of the donors, about 179 million T cells yielded 100 million or so unique TCR beta sequences and about 300 Gb of sequence data. To predict cytomegalovirus infection status, the study combined high-throughput TCR immunosequencing, statistical association of individual TCRs with disease status, and machine learning. About 280 gigabases of sequencing data and 91 million or so unique TCR sequences made up an early release that covered several hundred HLA-typed donors. Among the roughly 430 genotyped donors, approximately 76% belonged to the genetic ancestry cluster associated with self-reported Caucasian donors. Besides the first cohort of roughly 660 subjects, a separate validation cohort made up of 120 different subjects was used. An earlier analysis of fewer than 750 of the donors used high-throughput TCR beta sequencing to judge whether each TCR beta V gene segment behaved as functional or pseudogenic. Every repertoire in the discovery cohort had been generated on one and the same sequencing platform. Typing coverage differed by locus: A, B, C, DRB1 and DQB1 were typed in about 620-640 donors, DQA1 in roughly 510, DPA1 in approximately 600, and DPB1 in 472. A later analysis re-analyzed previously published TCR beta repertoires from roughly 600 donors and added high-resolution HLA genotyping to study TCR occurrence patterns. Donor age, sex, ethnicity and CMV serostatus were compiled together with the repertoire data. The study aimed to test whether cataloging public T cell receptors could reveal signatures of past pathogen exposure. Both class I and class II loci were covered by HLA typing, at four-digit resolution. A handful of DR-DQ haplotypes were handled as single units for association and clustering because linkage in the cohort was strong. A later genetic analysis used genome-wide SNP genotypes for about 55% of the 666 donors, treating that subset as a discovery cohort. The later analysis used no new phenotypic data to find candidate immune exposures, relying instead on TCR beta sequences and their occurrence across donors. On average, roughly 250,000 unique TCR beta nucleotide sequences were sequenced per donor among some 430 genotyped donors of the cohort, with 15% to 20% of those sequences being non-productive. Using immunosequencing, the study profiled T cell repertoires from 500 to 800 subjects and related those repertoires to cytomegalovirus serostatus.

Receptor amplification or capture employed the immunoSEQ multiplex PCR assay. A mixture of 60 forward primers for TCR Vbeta segments and 13 reverse primers for TCR Jbeta segments was used in the multiplex PCR. The CDR3 region of rearranged TCR beta genes was amplified from genomic DNA by a multiplex PCR assay. On the Illumina HiSeq System, the amplified TCR beta libraries were sequenced as 87-base-pair reads. Concerning the study's data processing: A later analysis counted tens of millions of unique TCR beta chains across the 666 repertoires, and 9 million to 14 million of these chains were shared by at least two donors. Raw reads were error-corrected and collapsed into unique sequences with a nearest-neighbor algorithm that merged closely related sequences to remove PCR and sequencing errors. V, D and J gene segments were assigned by aligning CDR3 sequences to IMGT reference sequences. For a sequence to be retained, a match of at least six nucleotides to both a V gene segment and a J gene segment was required. Rearrangements were called productive when the CDR3 lacked stop codons and stayed in frame with V and J; all others were non-productive. CDR3 was defined by IMGT convention, running from the second conserved V-encoded cysteine to the conserved J-encoded phenylalanine. In an earlier analysis of roughly 610 of the donors, sequences lacking an unambiguous match to a single V gene segment were excluded. In an earlier analysis of 450 to 700 of the donors, V segments were called functional above 56.7% productive rearrangements and were called segregating when the between-donor standard deviation exceeded 5%. A statistical classification framework was developed to diagnose cytomegalovirus status using the catalog of TCR beta chain sequences. In a later analysis, TCR nucleotide sequences were compared against IMGT/GENE-DB human TR gene sequences so that V and J genes could be assigned. A later analysis assigned CDR3 sequences and most-parsimonious VDJ recombination scenarios with the TCRdist pipeline. In a later analysis, each TCR beta chain was defined by its CDR3 amino acid sequence together with its V-gene family, and reads lacking a unique V-gene family were excluded. A later analysis removed roughly 590 highly shared, low-generation-probability nucleotide sequences to deal with suspected cross-contamination and a sequencing artifact. In a later analysis, a clonal expansion index was calculated for each public chain from normalized within-repertoire ranks of inferred template counts. Generation probabilities in a later analysis came from a VDJ recombination model fitted to out-of-frame rearrangements, and those results were checked against IGoR. In a later analysis, hypergeometric tests were used to score TCR-TCR, TCR-HLA and TCR-CMV co-occurrence, with a repertoire-size bias correction applied to TCR pairs. False discovery rates were estimated in a later analysis by permuting HLA or CMV assignments 20 times. In a later analysis, co-occurring TCRs were grouped using DBSCAN, and TCRdist sequence similarity was added for clustering within HLA-allele-positive subsets. For co-occurrence clustering, repertoires with fewer than 30,000 or more than 120,000 public chains were excluded, along with roughly 5 repertoires with anomalous nucleotide sharing. In TCRdb, the immuneACCESS table is reduced to in-frame sequences with V and J assigned. These tables do not hold every clone; where another copy was compared, an unresolved V gene accounts for under half, and the others remain unexplained. The V and J calls and clone size were taken over from that table, and D and trimming were inferred from the DNA. The sample includes approximately 100,000 clones, with roughly 80% observed a single time. Roughly 5% of the sample is in the top ten clones.

General conclusions and limits of the study: Only TCR beta chains were sequenced in this cohort, and the absence of alpha or paired-chain data limited detectable features. CMV serostatus was the only immune exposure information available for the cohort. Most TCR sequences were seen in very few donors, while some public TCRs were found in many individuals. Because some donors lacked HLA typing at each locus, the association tests relied only on the typed subset. A few of the identified cytomegalovirus-associated TCR beta chains were confirmed in vitro to be specific for cytomegalovirus antigens. Cytomegalovirus status was reported to be diagnosed by the classifier with high specificity and sensitivity in both the original and validation cohorts. A group of highly shared sequence variants was considered likely to be a technical artifact of the sequencing pipeline. In a later analysis, around 17,000 TCR beta sequences were associated with specific HLA alleles at a false discovery rate of 0.05. According to a later analysis, TCR association rates differed among HLA loci, with DRB1 alleles showing the most associated TCRs and HLA-C alleles showing the fewest. Strong co-occurrence of HLA alleles, especially DR and DQ, made assigning TCR associations to individual alleles difficult. In an earlier analysis of some 540 of the donors, most TCR beta V segments appeared in productive rearrangements about 90% or about 30% of the time, broadly matching IMGT annotations. According to a later analysis, most CMV-associated TCR beta chains appeared to be HLA-restricted, and the HLA associations seemed to be driven largely by CMV exposure. In a later analysis, HLA-associated TCR beta chains showed more clonal expansion and lower generation probabilities than non-associated chains that were equally common. A further reported finding was that TCR beta sequences accurately predicted the HLA-A and HLA-B alleles for most subjects in the first cohort. Several of the top co-occurrence clusters appeared to be linked to parvovirus B19, influenza, CMV and Epstein-Barr virus, according to a later analysis. Correlated functional status among segregating V segments might be attributable to linkage disequilibrium, but an unknown experimental factor could not be ruled out. The earlier analysis of 587 of the donors excluded over 15 rarely observed V segments, including chromosome 9 orphons, because counts were too low. It was suggested by the authors that the approach could potentially be generalized to other disease states and immunological phenotypes. Some IMGT-functional V segments, including TRBV6-2 and TRBV6-3, could not be distinguished by the 87-base-pair reads and were therefore excluded. In the study, 150 to 200 TCR beta chains were listed as associated with cytomegalovirus. In a later genetic analysis, fewer N-insertions in productive TCRs were reported among donors in an Asian-associated ancestry cluster than the roughly 710-donor mean. The presence/absence analyses assumed that sequencing depth was roughly uniform across donors, and that assumption may not be true. An association between a missense DCLRE1C variant and V-gene and J-gene trimming of TCR beta chains was found in a later genetic analysis and replicated in an independent cohort.

The cohort was made up of approximately 700 healthy bone marrow donors. At the time of sampling, all cohort members were nominally healthy, though unrecorded immune exposures were likely present. The donor was CMV seropositive and was included in the group of 250 to 350 seropositive cohort members. A peripheral blood sample was collected from each donor, and TCR beta sequencing was performed on peripheral blood mononuclear cells. The Qiagen DNeasy Blood Extraction Kit was used to extract genomic DNA from the blood cell samples. CDR1 and CDR2 are drawn from the germline V gene (reference sequence): LNHDA, SQIVND. The CDR3 has 16 amino acids, counting the end cysteine and phenylalanine. Only the CDR3 DNA is retained, 48 bases long and in frame from the first base. V is shortened by 2 bases, J by 0 bases, and the region joining them spans 11 bases.

This clonotype originated in a female donor in good health and CMV-seropositive. Recombination linked TRBV19 to TRBJ2-1, and perhaps TRBD2 as D gene, on 6 matching bases. Sequencing was performed on PBMCs. The DNA sequence is given as TGTGCCAGTAGTATATCTAGCGACCTCTCCTACAATGAGCAGTTCTTC. It encodes CASSISSDLSYNEQFF.